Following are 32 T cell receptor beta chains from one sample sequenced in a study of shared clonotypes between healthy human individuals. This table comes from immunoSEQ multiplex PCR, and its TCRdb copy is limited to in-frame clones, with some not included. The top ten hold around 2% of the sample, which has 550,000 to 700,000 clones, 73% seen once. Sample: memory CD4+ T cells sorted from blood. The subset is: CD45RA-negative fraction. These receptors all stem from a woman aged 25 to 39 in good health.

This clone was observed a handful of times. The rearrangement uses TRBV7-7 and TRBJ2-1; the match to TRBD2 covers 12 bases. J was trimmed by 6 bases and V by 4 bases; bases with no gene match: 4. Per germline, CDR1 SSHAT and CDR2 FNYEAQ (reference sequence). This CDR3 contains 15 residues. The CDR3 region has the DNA TGTGCCAGCAGCTATGGACTAGCGGGATTCAATGAGCAGTTCTTC. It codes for CASSYGLAGFNEQFF.

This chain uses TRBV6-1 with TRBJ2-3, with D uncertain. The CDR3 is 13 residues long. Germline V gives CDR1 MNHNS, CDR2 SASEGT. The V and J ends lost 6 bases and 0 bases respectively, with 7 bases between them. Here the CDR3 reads CASRDFSTDTQYF. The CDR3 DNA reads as TGTGCCAGCAGGGATTTTAGCACAGATACGCAGTATTTT.

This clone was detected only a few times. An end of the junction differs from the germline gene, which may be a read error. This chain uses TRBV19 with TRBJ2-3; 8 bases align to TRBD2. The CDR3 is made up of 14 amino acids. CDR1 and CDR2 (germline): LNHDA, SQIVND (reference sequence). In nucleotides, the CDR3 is TGTGCGAGTAGGAGGCGGGAGGAGACAGATACGCAGTATTTT. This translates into CASRRREETDTQYF.

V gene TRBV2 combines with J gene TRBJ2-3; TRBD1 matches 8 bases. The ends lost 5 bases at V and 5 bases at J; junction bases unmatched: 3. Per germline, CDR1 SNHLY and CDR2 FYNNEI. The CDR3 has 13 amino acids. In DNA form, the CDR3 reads TGTGCCAGCAGTTGGACAGGGCAAGATACGCAGTATTTT. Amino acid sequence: CASSWTGQDTQYF.

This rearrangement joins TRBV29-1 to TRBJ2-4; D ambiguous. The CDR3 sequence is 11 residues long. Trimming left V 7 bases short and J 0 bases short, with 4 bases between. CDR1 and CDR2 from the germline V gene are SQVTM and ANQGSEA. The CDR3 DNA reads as TGCAGCGGGGGAGCCAAAAACATTCAGTACTTC. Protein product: CSGGAKNIQYF.

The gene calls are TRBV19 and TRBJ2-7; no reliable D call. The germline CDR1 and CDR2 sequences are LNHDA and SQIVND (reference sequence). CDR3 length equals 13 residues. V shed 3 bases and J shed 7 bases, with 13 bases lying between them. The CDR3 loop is CASSIPRPTEQYF. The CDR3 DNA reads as TGTGCCAGTAGTATCCCTCGCCCAACTGAGCAGTACTTC.

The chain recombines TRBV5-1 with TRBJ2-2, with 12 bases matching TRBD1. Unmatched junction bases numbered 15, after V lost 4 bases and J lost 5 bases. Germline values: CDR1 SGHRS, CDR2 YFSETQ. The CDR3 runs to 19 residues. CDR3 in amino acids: CASSPSPNGTGGRTGELFF. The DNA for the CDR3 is TGCGCCAGCAGCCCATCGCCGAACGGGACAGGGGGCCGGACCGGGGAGCTGTTTTTT.

The CDR3 protein is CASSQRGSNTGELFF. The CDR3, as DNA: TGTGCCAGCAGCCAGCGGGGTTCGAACACCGGGGAGCTGTTTTTT. The rearrangement links TRBV4-2 to TRBJ2-2; D possibly corresponds to TRBD2 (6 bases). CDR1 and CDR2 from the germline V gene are LGHNA and YNFKEQ. The CDR3 runs to 15 residues. The V end lost 3 bases, the J end lost 0 bases, and 8 bases lay between the germline ends.

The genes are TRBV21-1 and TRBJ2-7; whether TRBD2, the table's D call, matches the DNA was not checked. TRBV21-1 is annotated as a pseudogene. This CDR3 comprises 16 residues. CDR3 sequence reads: CASSKGAGSGRYEQYF. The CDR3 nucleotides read TGTGCCAGCAGCAAAGGGGCGGGCAGCGGGAGGTACGAGCAGTACTTC.

CDR3 DNA sequence: TGTGCCACCAGCACCCCTAGCGGATACAATGAGCAGTTCTTC. Its translation is CATSTPSGYNEQFF. The gene calls are TRBV15 and TRBJ2-1, with 7 bases identical to TRBD2. V trimming: 4 bases; J trimming: 4 bases; junction bases outside the gene matches: 4. The CDR3 length is 14 residues. Germline V lookup: CDR1 LNHNV, CDR2 YYDKDF (reference sequence).

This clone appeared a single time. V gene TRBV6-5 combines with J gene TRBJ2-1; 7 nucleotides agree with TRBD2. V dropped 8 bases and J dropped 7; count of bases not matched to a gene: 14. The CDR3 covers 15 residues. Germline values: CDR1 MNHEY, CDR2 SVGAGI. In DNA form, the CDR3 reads TGTGCCAGCCCGAGGACCGCGGGAGCGAGGAATGAGCAGTTCTTC. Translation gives CASPRTAGARNEQFF.

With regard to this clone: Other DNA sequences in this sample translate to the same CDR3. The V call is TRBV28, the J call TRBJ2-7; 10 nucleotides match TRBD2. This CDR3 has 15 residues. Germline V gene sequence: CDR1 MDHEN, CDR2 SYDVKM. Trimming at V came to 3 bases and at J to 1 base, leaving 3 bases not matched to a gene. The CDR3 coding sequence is TGTGCCAGCAGTTTTACGACTAGCGGGTCCTACGAGCAGTACTTC. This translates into CASSFTTSGSYEQYF. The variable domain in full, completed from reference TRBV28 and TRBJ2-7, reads DVKVTQSSRYLVKRTGEKVFLECVQDMDHENMFWYRQDPGLGLRLIYFSYDVKMKEKGDIPEGYSVSREKKERFSLILESASTNQTSMYLCASSFTTSGSYEQYFGPGTRLTVT.

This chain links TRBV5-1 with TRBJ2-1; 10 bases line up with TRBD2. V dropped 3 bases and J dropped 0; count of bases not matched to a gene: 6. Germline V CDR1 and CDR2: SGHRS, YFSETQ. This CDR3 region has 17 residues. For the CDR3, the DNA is TGCGCCAGCAGCTCCCTACTAGCGGGAAGCTCCTACAATGAGCAGTTCTTC. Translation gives CASSSLLAGSSYNEQFF.

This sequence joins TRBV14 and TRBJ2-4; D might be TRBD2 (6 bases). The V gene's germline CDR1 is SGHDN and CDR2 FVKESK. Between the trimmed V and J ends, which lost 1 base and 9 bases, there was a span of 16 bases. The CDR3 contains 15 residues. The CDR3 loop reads CASSQVGERAGIQYF. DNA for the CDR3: TGTGCCAGCAGCCAAGTAGGAGAGCGGGCGGGCATTCAGTACTTC.

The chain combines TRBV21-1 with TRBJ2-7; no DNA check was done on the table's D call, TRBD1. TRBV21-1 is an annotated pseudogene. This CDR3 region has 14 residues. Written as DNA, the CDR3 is TGTGCCAGCAGCAAATGGGGCAGCTCCTACGAGCAGTACTTC. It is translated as CASSKWGSSYEQYF.

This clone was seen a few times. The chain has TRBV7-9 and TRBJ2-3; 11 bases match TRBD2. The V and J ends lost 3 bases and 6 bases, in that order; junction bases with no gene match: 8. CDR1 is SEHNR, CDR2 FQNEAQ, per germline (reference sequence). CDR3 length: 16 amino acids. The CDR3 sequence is CASSLLAGGQTDTQYF. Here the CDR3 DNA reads TGTGCCAGCAGCTTGCTAGCGGGAGGCCAAACTGATACGCAGTATTTT.

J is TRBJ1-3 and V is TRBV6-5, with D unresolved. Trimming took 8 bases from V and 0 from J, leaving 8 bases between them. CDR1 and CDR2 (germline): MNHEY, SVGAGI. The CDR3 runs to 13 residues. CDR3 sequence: CASSRVSGNTIYF. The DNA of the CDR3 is TGTGCCAGCTCCCGGGTCTCTGGAAACACCATATATTTT.

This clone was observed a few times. CDR3 DNA: TGCGCCAGCAGCTTGGGGACAGGGTCCTATGGCTACACCTTC. As protein: CASSLGTGSYGYTF. The rearrangement joins TRBV5-1 to TRBJ1-2; 8 positions agree with TRBD1. Losses at the gene ends were 0 bases for V and 4 bases for J; bases not matched to a gene: 2. CDR3 length: 14 residues. The germline V gene has CDR1 SGHRS and CDR2 YFSETQ.

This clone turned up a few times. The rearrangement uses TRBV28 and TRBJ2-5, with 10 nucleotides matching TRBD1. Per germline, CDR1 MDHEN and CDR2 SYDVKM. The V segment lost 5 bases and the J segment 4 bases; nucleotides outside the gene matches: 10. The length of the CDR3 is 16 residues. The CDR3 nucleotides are TGTGCCAGCAGTACCCCGACAGGGGGCGAGGGAGAGACCCAGTACTTC. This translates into CASSTPTGGEGETQYF.

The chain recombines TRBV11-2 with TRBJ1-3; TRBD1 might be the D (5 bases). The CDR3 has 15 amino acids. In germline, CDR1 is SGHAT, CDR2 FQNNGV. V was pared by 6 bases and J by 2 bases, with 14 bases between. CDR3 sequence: CASSRAGGPGNTIYF. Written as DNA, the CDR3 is TGTGCCAGCAGTCGGGCGGGGGGACCTGGAAACACCATATATTTT.

The CDR3 nucleotides read TGTGCCAGCAGCCTACCGGTCTCCTACGAGCAGTACTTC. Translation: CASSLPVSYEQYF. The rearrangement uses TRBV28 and TRBJ2-7; the D is unclear. CDR1 is MDHEN, CDR2 SYDVKM, per germline. V lost 6 bases to trimming and J lost 0 bases, with 9 bases between them. The CDR3 totals 13 residues.

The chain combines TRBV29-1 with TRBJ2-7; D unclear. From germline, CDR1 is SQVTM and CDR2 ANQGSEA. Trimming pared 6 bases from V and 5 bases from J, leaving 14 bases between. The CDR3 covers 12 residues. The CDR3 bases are TGCAGCGTCCTCGGGCCCCCGGACGAGCAGTACTTC. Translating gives CSVLGPPDEQYF.

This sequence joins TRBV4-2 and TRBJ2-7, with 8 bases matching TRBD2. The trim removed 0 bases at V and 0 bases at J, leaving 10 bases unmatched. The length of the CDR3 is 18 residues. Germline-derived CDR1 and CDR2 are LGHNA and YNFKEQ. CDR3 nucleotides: TGTGCCAGCAGCCAAGATTGGTCCGGGGGGGGCGACTCCTACGAGCAGTACTTC. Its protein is CASSQDWSGGGDSYEQYF.

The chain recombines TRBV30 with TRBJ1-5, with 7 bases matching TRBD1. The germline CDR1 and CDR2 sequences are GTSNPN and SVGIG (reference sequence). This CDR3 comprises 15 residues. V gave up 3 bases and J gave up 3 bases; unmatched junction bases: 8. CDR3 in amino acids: CAWSPHTGVNQPQHF. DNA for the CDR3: TGTGCCTGGAGCCCCCACACAGGGGTCAATCAGCCCCAGCATTTT.

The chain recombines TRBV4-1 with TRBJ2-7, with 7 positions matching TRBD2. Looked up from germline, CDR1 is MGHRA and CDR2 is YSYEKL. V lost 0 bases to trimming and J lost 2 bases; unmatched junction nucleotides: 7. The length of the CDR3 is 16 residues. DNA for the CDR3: TGCGCCAGCAGCCAAGATCCACTAGCGCCTACCTACGAGCAGTACTTC. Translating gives CASSQDPLAPTYEQYF.

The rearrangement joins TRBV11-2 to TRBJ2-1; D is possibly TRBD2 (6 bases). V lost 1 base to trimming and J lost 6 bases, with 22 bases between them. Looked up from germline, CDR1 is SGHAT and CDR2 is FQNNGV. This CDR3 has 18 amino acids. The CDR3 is CASSLGGDPGLWFNEQFF. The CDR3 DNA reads TGTGCCAGCAGCTTAGGGGGGGACCCCGGTTTGTGGTTCAATGAGCAGTTCTTC.

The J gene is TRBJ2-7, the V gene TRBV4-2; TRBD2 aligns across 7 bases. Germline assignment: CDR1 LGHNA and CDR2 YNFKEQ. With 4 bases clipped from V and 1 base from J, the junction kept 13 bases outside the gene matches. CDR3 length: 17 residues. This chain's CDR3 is CASSRDSGTNPSYEQYF. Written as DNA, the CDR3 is TGTGCCAGCAGCCGCGACTCCGGGACTAACCCTTCCTACGAGCAGTACTTC.

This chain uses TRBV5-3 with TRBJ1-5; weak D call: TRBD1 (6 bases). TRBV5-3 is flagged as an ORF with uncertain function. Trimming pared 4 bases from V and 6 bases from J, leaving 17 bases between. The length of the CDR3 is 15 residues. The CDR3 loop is CARSTKGVQGQPQHF. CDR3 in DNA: TGTGCCAGAAGCACCAAGGGGGTTCAAGGTCAGCCCCAGCATTTT.

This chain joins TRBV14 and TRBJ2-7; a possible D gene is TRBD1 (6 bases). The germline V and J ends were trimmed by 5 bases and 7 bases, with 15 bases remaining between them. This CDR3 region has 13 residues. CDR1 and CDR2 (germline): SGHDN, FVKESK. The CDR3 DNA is TGTGCCAGCAGCGCAGGGGCCACCTGGGAGCAGTACTTC. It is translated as CASSAGATWEQYF.

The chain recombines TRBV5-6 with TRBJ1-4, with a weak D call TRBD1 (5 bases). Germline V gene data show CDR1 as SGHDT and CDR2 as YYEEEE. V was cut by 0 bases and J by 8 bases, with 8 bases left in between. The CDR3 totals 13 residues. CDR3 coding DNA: TGTGCCAGCAGCTTGGTGGCAGGGGAAAAACTGTTTTTT. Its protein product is CASSLVAGEKLFF.

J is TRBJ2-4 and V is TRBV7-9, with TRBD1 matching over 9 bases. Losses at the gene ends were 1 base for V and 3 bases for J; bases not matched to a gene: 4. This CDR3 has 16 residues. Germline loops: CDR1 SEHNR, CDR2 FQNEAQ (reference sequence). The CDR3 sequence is CASSLVGQGGKNIQYF. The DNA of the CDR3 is TGTGCCAGCAGCTTAGTGGGACAGGGAGGCAAAAACATTCAGTACTTC.

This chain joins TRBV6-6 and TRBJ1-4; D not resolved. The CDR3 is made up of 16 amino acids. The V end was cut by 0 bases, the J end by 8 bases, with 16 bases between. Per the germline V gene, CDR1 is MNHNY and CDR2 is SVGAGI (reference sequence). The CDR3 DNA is TGTGCCAGCAGTTACTCGCTTCTGGTGGTAGAGGAAAAACTGTTTTTT. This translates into CASSYSLLVVEEKLFF.